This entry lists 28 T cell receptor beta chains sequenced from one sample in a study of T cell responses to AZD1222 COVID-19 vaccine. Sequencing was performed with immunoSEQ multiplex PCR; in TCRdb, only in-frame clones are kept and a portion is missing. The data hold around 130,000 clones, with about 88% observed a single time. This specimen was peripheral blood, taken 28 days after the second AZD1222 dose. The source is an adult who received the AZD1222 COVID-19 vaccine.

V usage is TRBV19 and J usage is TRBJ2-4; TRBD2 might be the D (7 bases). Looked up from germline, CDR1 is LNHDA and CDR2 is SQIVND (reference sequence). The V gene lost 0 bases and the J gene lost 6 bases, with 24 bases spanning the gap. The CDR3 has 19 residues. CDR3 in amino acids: CASSIDRGGRGGFTNIQYF. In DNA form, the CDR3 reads TGTGCCAGTAGTATAGACCGAGGAGGGAGGGGGGGATTTACAAACATTCAGTACTTC.

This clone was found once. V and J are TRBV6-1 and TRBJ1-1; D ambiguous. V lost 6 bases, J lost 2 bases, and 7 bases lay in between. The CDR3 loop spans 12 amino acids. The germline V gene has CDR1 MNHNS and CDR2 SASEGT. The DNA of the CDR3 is TGTGCCAGCAGAAATTCAAACACTGAAGCTTTCTTT. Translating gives CASRNSNTEAFF.

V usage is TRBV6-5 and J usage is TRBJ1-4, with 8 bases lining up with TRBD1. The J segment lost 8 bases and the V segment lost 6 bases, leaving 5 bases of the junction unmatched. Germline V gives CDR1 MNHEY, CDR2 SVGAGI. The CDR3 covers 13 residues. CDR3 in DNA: TGTGCCAGCAGGGACAGGGTAAACGAAAAACTGTTTTTT. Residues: CASRDRVNEKLFF.

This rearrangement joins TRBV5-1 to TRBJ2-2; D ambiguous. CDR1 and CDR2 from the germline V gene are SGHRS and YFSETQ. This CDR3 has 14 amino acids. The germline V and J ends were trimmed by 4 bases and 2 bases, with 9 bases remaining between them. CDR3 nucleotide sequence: TGCGCCAGCAGCCCCTATCTTAACACCGGGGAGCTGTTTTTT. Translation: CASSPYLNTGELFF.

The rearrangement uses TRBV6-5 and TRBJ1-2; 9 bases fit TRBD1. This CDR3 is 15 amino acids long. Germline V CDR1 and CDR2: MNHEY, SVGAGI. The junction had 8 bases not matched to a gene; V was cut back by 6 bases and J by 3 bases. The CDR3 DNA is TGTGCCAGCAGACGCGACAGGGGGGATCACTATGGCTACACCTTC. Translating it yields CASRRDRGDHYGYTF.

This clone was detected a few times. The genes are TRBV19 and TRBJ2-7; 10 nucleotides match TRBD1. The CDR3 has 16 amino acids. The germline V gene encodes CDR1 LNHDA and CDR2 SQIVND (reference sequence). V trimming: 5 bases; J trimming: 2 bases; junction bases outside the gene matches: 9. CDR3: CASSAYRDRGTYEQYF. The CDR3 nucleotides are TGTGCCAGTAGTGCCTACCGGGACAGGGGTACCTACGAGCAGTACTTC.

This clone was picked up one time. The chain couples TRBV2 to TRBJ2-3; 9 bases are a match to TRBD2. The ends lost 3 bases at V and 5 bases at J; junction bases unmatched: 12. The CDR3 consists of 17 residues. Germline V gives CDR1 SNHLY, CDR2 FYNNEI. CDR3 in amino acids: CASSDPPKLRGGDTQYF. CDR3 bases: TGTGCCAGCAGTGACCCTCCCAAATTGCGGGGGGGAGATACGCAGTATTTT.

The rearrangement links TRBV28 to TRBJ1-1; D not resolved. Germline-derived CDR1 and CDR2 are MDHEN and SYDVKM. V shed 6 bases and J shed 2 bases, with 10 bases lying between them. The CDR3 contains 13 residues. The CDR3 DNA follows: TGTGCCAGCAGCCACCCAGGTAACACTGAAGCTTTCTTT. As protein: CASSHPGNTEAFF.

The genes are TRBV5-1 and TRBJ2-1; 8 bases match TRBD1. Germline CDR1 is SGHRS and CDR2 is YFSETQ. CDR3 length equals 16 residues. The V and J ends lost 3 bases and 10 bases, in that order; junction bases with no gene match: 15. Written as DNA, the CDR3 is TGCGCCAGCAGCTCCGCAGGGGGCAGCCCTCCATGGGAGCAGTTCTTC. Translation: CASSSAGGSPPWEQFF.

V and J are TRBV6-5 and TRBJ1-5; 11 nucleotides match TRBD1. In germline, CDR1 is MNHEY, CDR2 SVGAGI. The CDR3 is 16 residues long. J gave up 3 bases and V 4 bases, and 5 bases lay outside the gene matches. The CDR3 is CASSSGQGASNQPQHF. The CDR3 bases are TGTGCCAGCAGTTCTGGACAGGGGGCCTCCAATCAGCCCCAGCATTTT.

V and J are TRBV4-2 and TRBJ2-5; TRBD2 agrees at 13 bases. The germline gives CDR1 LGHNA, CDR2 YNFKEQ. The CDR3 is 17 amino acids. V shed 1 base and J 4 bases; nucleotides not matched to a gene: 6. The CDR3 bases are TGTGCCAGCAGCCAAGGACCCGGGACTAGCGGGGTAGAGACCCAGTACTTC. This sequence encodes CASSQGPGTSGVETQYF.

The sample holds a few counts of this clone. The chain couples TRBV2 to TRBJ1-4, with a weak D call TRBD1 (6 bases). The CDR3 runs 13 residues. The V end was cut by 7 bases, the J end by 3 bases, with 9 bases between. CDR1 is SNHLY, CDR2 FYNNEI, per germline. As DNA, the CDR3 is TGTGCCAGCACCGGGGGCTCTAATGAAAAACTGTTTTTT. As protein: CASTGGSNEKLFF.

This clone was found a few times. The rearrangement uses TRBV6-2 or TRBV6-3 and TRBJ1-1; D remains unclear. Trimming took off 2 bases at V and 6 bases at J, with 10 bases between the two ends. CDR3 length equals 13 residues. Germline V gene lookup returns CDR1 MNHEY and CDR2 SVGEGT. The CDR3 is CASSYGRISEAFF. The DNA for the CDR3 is TGTGCCAGCAGTTACGGGCGAATATCTGAAGCTTTCTTT.

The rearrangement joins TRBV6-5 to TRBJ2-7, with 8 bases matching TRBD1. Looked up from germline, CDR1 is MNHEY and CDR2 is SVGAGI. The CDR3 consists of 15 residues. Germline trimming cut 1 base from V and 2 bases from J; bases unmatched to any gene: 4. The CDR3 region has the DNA TGTGCCAGCAGTTACTATCGGACAGGGCCCTACGAGCAGTACTTC. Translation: CASSYYRTGPYEQYF.

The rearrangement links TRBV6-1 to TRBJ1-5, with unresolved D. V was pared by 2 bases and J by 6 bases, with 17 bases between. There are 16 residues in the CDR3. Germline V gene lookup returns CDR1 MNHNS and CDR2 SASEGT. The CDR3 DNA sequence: TGTGCCAGCAGTGAATCCTGGGTAGAGAAAGTTCAGCCCCAGCATTTT. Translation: CASSESWVEKVQPQHF.

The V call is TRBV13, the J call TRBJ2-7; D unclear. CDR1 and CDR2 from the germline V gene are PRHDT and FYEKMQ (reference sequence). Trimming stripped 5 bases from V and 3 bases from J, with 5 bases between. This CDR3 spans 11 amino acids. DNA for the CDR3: TGTGCCAGCAGCGTTCGCTACGAGCAGTACTTC. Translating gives CASSVRYEQYF.

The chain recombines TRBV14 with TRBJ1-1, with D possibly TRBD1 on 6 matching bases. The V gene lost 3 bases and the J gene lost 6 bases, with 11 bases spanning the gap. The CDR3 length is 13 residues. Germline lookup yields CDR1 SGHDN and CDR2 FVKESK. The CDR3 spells CASSHPGEAEAFF. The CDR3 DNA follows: TGTGCCAGCAGCCACCCAGGGGAAGCTGAAGCTTTCTTT.

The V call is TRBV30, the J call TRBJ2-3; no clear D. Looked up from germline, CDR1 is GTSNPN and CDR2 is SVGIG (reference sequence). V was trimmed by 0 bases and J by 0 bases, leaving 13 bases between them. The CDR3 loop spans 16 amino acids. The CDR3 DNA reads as TGTGCCTGGAGTGTACGGAAAACTGCCAGCACAGATACGCAGTATTTT. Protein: CAWSVRKTASTDTQYF.

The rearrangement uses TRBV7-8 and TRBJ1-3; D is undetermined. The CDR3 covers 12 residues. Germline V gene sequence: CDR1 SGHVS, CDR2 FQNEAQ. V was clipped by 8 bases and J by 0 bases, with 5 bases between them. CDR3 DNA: TGTGCCAGCTCCGTCTCTGGAAACACCATATATTTT. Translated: CASSVSGNTIYF.

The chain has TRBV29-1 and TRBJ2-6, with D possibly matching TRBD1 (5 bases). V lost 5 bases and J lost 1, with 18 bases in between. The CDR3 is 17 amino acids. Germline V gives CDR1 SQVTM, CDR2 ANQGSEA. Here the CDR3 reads CSVILGREPSGANVLTF. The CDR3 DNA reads TGCAGCGTTATTCTTGGCAGGGAACCTTCTGGGGCCAACGTCCTGACTTTC.

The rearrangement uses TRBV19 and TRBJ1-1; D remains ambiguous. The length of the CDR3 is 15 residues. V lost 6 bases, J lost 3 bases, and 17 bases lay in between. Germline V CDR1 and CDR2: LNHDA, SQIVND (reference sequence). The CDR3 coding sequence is TGTGCCAGTAGGCCCAGCGGGGTAGGGTACACTGAAGCTTTCTTT. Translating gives CASRPSGVGYTEAFF.

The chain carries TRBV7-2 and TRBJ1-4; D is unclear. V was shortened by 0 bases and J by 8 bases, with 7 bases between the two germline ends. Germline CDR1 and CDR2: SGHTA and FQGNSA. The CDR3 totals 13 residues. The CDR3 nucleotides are TGTGCCAGCAGCTTAGCGCTTGCCGAAAAACTGTTTTTT. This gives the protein CASSLALAEKLFF.

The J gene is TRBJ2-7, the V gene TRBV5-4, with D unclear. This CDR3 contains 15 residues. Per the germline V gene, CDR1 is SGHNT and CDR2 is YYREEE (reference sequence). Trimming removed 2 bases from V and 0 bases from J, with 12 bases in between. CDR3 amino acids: CASSFGSFSSYEQYF. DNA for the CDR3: TGTGCCAGCAGCTTCGGTAGCTTCAGCTCCTACGAGCAGTACTTC.

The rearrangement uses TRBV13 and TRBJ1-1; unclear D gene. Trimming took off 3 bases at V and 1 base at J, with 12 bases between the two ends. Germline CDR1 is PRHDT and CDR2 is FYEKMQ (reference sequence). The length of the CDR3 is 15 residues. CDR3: CASSFHTDGNTEAFF. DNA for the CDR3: TGTGCCAGCAGCTTTCACACCGACGGGAACACTGAAGCTTTCTTT. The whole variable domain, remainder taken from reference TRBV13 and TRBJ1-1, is AAGVIQSPRHLIKEKRETATLKCYPIPRHDTVYWYQQGPGQDPQFLISFYEKMQSDKGSIPDRFSAQQFSDYHSELNMSSLELGDSALYFCASSFHTDGNTEAFFGQGTRLTVV.

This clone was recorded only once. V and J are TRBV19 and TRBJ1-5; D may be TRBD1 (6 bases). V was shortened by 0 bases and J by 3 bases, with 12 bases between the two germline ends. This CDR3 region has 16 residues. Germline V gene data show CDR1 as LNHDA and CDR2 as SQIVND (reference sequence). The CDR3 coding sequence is TGTGCCAGTAGTATAGAAGCAGGGGATTACAATCAGCCCCAGCATTTT. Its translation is CASSIEAGDYNQPQHF.

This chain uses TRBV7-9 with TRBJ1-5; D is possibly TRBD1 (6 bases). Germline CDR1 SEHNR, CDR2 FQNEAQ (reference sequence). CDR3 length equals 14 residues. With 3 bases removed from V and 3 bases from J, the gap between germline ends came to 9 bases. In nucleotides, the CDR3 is TGTGCCAGCAGCTTTACAGGGATCAATCAGCCCCAGCATTTT. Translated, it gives CASSFTGINQPQHF.

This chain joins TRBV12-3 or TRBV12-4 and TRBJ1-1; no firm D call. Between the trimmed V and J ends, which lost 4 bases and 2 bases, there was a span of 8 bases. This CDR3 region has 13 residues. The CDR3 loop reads CASSSSFNTEAFF. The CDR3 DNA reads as TGTGCCAGCAGTTCCAGTTTTAACACTGAAGCTTTCTTT.

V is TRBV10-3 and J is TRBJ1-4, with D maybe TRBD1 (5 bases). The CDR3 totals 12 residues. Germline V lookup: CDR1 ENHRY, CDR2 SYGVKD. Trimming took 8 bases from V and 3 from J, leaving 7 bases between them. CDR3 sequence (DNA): TGTGCCATCCGGGGGTCTAATGAAAAACTGTTTTTT. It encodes CAIRGSNEKLFF.